The entry below describes one T cell receptor (beta chain). The data stem from a study of shared clonotypes between healthy human individuals. Germline assignment: CDR1 GTSNPN and CDR2 SVGIG (reference sequence). The J segment lost 2 bases and the V segment lost 7 bases, leaving 3 bases of the junction unmatched. CDR3 length: 14 residues. The donors, healthy adults who were HIV-negative, had experienced no recent acute infections or vaccinations. Measured with immunoSEQ multiplex PCR; TCRdb has only the in-frame clones, and not every one. The sample includes about 520,000 clones, about 84% seen only once; the top ten take about 13%.

The V and J genes are TRBV30 and TRBJ2-3; 13 nucleotides line up with TRBD2. What was sequenced was PBMCs. This TCR came from a woman between 40 and 55 years old in good health. Some clones in this sample may be carry-over from other donors' samples. The CDR3, as DNA: TGTGCCTACGGGACTAGCGGGGTCACAGATACGCAGTATTTT. Protein product: CAYGTSGVTDTQYF.